This T cell receptor (beta chain) comes out of a study of blood T cell repertoires in COVID-19. Study context: Collection of acute and convalescent COVID-19 samples took place in the United States, Italy and Spain.

The V and J ends lost 3 bases and 1 base respectively, with 6 bases between them. The CDR3 spans 13 residues. Germline CDR1 SEHNR, CDR2 FQNEAQ (reference sequence). Here immunoSEQ multiplex PCR was the method, and the copy in TCRdb shows in-frame clones only, minus some. The data hold around 150,000 clones, with around 77% observed a single time. Material for sequencing was peripheral blood. The receptor comes from a man aged 45-60 years with active or convalescent COVID-19. The rearrangement joins TRBV7-9 to TRBJ1-1; D is unclear. The CDR3 region is CASSFTTNTEAFF. The CDR3 nucleotides are TGTGCCAGCAGCTTTACAACGAACACTGAAGCTTTCTTT.